This TCR beta chain was observed in a study of persistence of HIV-infected CD4 T cells. Lysates of CMV-infected fibroblasts at roughly 10 ug/mL stimulated these cells. Responding CD4+ T cells were sorted by upregulation of both CD40 ligand and CD69. The CDR3 covers 14 residues. Germline values: CDR1 MNHNY, CDR2 SVGAGI (reference sequence). V was pared by 7 bases and J by 2 bases, with 14 bases between. A word on this clone: Its specificity is unknown.

Sequencing used immunoSEQ version 4 in survey mode. Some clones are missing from TCRdb's copy, which holds only in-frame ones; the method was immunoSEQ multiplex PCR. This sample has approximately 20,000 clones, with 75% to 80% found just once. Sequences were derived from CD4+ T cells sorted from PBMCs after 18-hour stimulation, sampled from a patient who received antiretroviral therapy. This TCR was recovered from an adult man with HIV who was CMV-seropositive. V is TRBV6-6 and J is TRBJ1-1; D gene uncertain. The CDR3 loop reads CASTPRPLNTEAFF. As DNA, the CDR3 is TGTGCCAGCACCCCCCGCCCACTAAACACTGAAGCTTTCTTT.